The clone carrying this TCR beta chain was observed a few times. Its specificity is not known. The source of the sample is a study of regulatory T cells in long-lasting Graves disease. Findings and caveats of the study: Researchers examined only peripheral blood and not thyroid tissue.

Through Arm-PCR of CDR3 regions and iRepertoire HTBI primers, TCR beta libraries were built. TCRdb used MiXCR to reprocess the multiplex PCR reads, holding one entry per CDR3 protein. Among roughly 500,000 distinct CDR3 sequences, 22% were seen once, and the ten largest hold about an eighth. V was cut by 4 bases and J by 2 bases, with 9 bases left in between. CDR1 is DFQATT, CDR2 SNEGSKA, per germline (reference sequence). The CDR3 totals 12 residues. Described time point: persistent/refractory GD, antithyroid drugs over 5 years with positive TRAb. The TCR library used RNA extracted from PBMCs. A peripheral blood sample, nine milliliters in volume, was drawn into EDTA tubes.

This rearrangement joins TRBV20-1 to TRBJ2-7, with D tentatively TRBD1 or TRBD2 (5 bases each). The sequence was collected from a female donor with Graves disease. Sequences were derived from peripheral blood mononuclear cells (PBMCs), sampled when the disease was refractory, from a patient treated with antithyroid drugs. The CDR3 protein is CSANPGPYEQYF. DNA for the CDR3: TGCAGTGCTAATCCGGGGCCCTACGAGCAGTACTTC.